This T cell receptor (beta chain) was obtained from a study of shared clonotypes between healthy human individuals. Study-wide context: Each donor had three CD4 naive, three CD4 memory, two CD8 naive and one CD8 memory plate.

The study's findings and limits: The low donor count limited represented genetic and exposure-history diversity. Clonotypes which were not shared had lower generation probabilities than clonotypes that all four donors shared.

In the case of this clone: Its antigen is currently unknown.

CDR1 and CDR2 (germline): SNHLY, FYNNEI. Between the trimmed V and J ends, which lost 6 bases and 1 base, there was a span of 12 bases. There are 15 residues in the CDR3. Data came from immunoSEQ multiplex PCR; TCRdb stores just in-frame clones and leaves some out. The table includes roughly 1,600,000 clones, 97% to 99% detected once. Memory CD4+ cells were the fraction left after CD45RA+ naive selection. Sequencing used naive CD4+ T cells sorted from blood. Documented subset: CD45RA+ positively selected. The chain recombines TRBV2 with TRBJ2-2; D uncertain. The TCR sequence derives from a man aged 25-40 years in good health. This chain's CDR3 is CASRLSPGNTGELFF. For the CDR3, the DNA is TGTGCCAGCAGGCTTTCGCCGGGGAACACCGGGGAGCTGTTTTTT. The whole variable domain, filled in from reference TRBV2 and TRBJ2-2, reads EPEVTQTPSHQVTQMGQEVILRCVPISNHLYFYWYRQILGQKVEFLVSFYNNEISEKSEIFDDQFSVERPDGSNFTLKIRSTKLEDSAMYFCASRLSPGNTGELFFGEGSRLTVL.